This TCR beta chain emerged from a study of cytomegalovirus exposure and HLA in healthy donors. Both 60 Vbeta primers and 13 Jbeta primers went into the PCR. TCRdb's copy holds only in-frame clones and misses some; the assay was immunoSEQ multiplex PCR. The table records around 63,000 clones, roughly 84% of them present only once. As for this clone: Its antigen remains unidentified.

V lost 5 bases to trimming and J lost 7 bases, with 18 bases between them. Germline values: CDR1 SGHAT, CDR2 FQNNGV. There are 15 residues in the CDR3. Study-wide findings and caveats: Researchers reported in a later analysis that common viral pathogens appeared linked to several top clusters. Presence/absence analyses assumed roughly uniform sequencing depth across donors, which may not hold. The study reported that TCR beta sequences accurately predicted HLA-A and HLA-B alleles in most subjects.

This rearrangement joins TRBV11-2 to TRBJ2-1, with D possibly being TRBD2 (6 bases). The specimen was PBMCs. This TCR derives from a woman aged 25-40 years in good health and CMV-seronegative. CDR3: CASSQGLSVGNEQFF. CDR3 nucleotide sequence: TGTGCCAGCAGCCAGGGACTGTCAGTGGGGAATGAGCAGTTCTTC.